This T cell receptor beta chain was sequenced in a study of blood T cell repertoires in COVID-19. In the study overall: Samples taken during acute and convalescent COVID-19 were collected in the United States, Italy and Spain. Nucleic acid was either cDNA or gDNA, and it came from T cells, B-cell-depleted T cells, or PBMCs.

In terms of age and location, participants ranged from roughly 18 to 90 years and lived in approximately 26 US areas. V was clipped by 4 bases and J by 4 bases, with 8 bases between them. CDR1 SGHRS and CDR2 YFSETQ come from the germline V gene. The CDR3 runs to 12 residues. As to this clone: Other DNA sequences in the sample encode the same CDR3.

Repertoires were generated with immunoSEQ multiplex PCR, while TCRdb's copy carries only in-frame clones and drops some. This sample carries 260,000 or so clones, about 91% of them seen once, and the ten largest clones take approximately 2.8%. Material: PBMCs or T cells enriched from blood (not recorded which). This chain uses TRBV5-1 with TRBJ1-2, with a possible D match to TRBD1 (6 bases). The TCR originated in a woman in her twenties or thirties with acute COVID-19. In nucleotides, the CDR3 is TGCGCCAGCAGCCTGGACAGCTATGGCTACACCTTC. Translating gives CASSLDSYGYTF.